Listed here are 20 T cell receptor beta chains from one sample, sequenced in a study of radiotherapy plus CTLA-4 blockade in lung cancer. Produced via immunoSEQ multiplex PCR; TCRdb's table is partial and in-frame only. The data contain fewer than 40,000 clones, 70% to 80% of them singletons. Source: peripheral blood, taken from a patient treated with radiotherapy plus ipilimumab. These TCRs come from a human donor with non-small cell lung cancer who had stable disease on radiotherapy plus ipilimumab.

V gene TRBV18 combines with J gene TRBJ1-1, with D perhaps matching TRBD1 (6 bases). Germline-derived CDR1 and CDR2 are KGHSH and LQKENI. Trimming stripped 3 bases from V and 5 bases from J, with 13 bases between. The CDR3 length is 14 residues. The CDR3 DNA reads TGTGCCAGCTCACCCGAGGGGGTGGGAACTGAAGCTTTCTTT. Protein sequence: CASSPEGVGTEAFF.

The chain is built from TRBV30 and TRBJ1-1; tentatively, D is TRBD1 (6 bases). There are 13 residues in the CDR3. Germline CDR1 and CDR2: GTSNPN and SVGIG (reference sequence). Trimming removed 3 bases at V and 3 bases at J, with 11 bases between. Written as DNA, the CDR3 is TGTGCCTGGAGACCTACAGGGTACACTGAAGCTTTCTTT. Its translation is CAWRPTGYTEAFF.

This chain links TRBV7-8 with TRBJ1-1; no reliable D call. Germline V gene data show CDR1 as SGHVS and CDR2 as FQNEAQ. Trimming took off 4 bases at V and 2 bases at J, with 14 bases between the two ends. The CDR3 is made up of 15 amino acids. The CDR3 sequence is CASSSLRESNTEAFF. CDR3 nucleotides: TGTGCCAGCAGCTCCCTAAGGGAGTCCAACACTGAAGCTTTCTTT.

The gene calls are TRBV18 and TRBJ1-1, with no clear D. The CDR3 spans 20 residues. V lost 3 bases, J lost 1 base, and 27 bases lay in between. The V gene's germline CDR1 is KGHSH and CDR2 LQKENI. The CDR3 DNA reads TGTGCCAGCTCACCGTTTAAGGGAAAGGGAACTACCGCCCCGAACACTGAAGCTTTCTTT. This translates into CASSPFKGKGTTAPNTEAFF.

The chain is built from TRBV5-4 and TRBJ1-2; tentatively, D is TRBD1 (5 bases). V was cut by 1 base and J by 3 bases, with 16 bases left in between. Germline CDR1 is SGHNT and CDR2 is YYREEE (reference sequence). The CDR3 is made up of 16 amino acids. CDR3 in DNA: TGTGCCAGCAGCTTGAGCCAGGGTAAAGGATACTATGGCTACACCTTC. It specifies CASSLSQGKGYYGYTF.

The V call is TRBV10-1, the J call TRBJ2-2; D uncertain. Trimming pared 6 bases from V and 8 bases from J, leaving 13 bases between. The CDR3 covers 13 residues. The V gene's germline CDR1 is WNHNN and CDR2 SYGVQD (reference sequence). This CDR3 is CASSLSVSGELFF. Here the CDR3 DNA reads TGCGCCAGCAGCCTTTCGGTATCTGGGGAGCTGTTTTTT.

This clone appeared a few times. The chain combines TRBV21-1 with TRBJ2-4; the table's D call, TRBD1, was not checked against the DNA. TRBV21-1 is designated a pseudogene. The CDR3 is 13 amino acids. The CDR3 DNA reads TGTGCCACCCGGACAGGGGCCAAAAACATTCAGTACTTC. It specifies CATRTGAKNIQYF.

This chain links TRBV29-1 with TRBJ1-3, with TRBD1 matching 9 bases. CDR3 length: 13 residues. V shed 3 bases, J shed 4 bases, and the junction held 1 base outside the gene matches. Germline V gives CDR1 SQVTM, CDR2 ANQGSEA. The CDR3 spells CSVEDRGGNTIYF. For the CDR3, the DNA is TGCAGCGTTGAGGACAGGGGAGGAAACACCATATATTTT.

This chain uses TRBV6-6 with TRBJ2-7; the match to TRBD1 covers 7 bases. Germline CDR1 is MNHNY and CDR2 is SVGAGI (reference sequence). V trimming: 0 bases; J trimming: 1 base; junction bases outside the gene matches: 0. The CDR3 runs to 14 residues. The CDR3, as DNA: TGTGCCAGCAGTTACTCGGGACAGTCCTACGAGCAGTACGTC. Amino acid sequence: CASSYSGQSYEQYV.

The chain is built from TRBV2 and TRBJ1-5; no firm D call. V lost 3 bases and J 0 bases, leaving 9 bases between the germline ends. CDR1 and CDR2 from the germline V gene are SNHLY and FYNNEI. The CDR3 has 15 residues. The CDR3: CASSDGETSNQPQHF. The CDR3 coding sequence is TGTGCCAGCAGTGATGGGGAAACTAGCAATCAGCCCCAGCATTTT.

The gene calls are TRBV7-6 and TRBJ2-3; 11 nucleotides match TRBD2. The length of the CDR3 is 16 residues. Germline lookup yields CDR1 SGHVS and CDR2 FNYEAQ. The V gene end was trimmed by 2 bases and the J gene end by 5 bases; junction bases not matched to a gene: 6. The CDR3 spells CASSLNSGGAGDTQYF. The CDR3 region has the DNA TGTGCCAGCAGCTTAAATAGCGGGGGGGCTGGAGATACGCAGTATTTT.

The chain is built from TRBV6-1 and TRBJ1-5; tentative D call: TRBD1 (5 bases). Germline values: CDR1 MNHNS, CDR2 SASEGT. The CDR3 totals 15 residues. V was clipped by 7 bases and J by 1 base, with 14 bases between them. The CDR3 DNA is TGTGCCAGCACTCGGGGGGTGGACAGCAATCAGCCCCAGCATTTT. This codes for CASTRGVDSNQPQHF.

This clone was observed a few times. This chain links TRBV9 with TRBJ1-1; D not resolved. Germline V CDR1 and CDR2: SGDLS, YYNGEE. Trimming cost V 0 bases and J 6 bases, with 12 bases left between them. The CDR3 has 14 residues. The CDR3 region is CASSVAGRPAEAFF. CDR3 sequence (DNA): TGTGCCAGCAGCGTAGCGGGGAGGCCCGCTGAAGCTTTCTTT.

Worth noting for this clone: One end of the junction varies from germline; a read error may be responsible. The chain has TRBV5-6 and TRBJ1-2; no firm D call. The CDR3 loop spans 11 amino acids. From germline, CDR1 is SGHDT and CDR2 YYEEEE. The CDR3 coding sequence is TGTGCCAGCAGCTTGTCATGGGGTCTTTCCTTC. The encoded protein is CASSLSWGLSF.

This chain links TRBV19 with TRBJ2-2; D call uncertain. The CDR3 sequence is 16 residues long. The ends were cut back, 2 bases at V and 1 base at J, with 11 bases in the middle. The germline gives CDR1 LNHDA, CDR2 SQIVND (reference sequence). This chain's CDR3 is CASSIPAAGNTGELFF. CDR3 bases: TGTGCCAGTAGTATACCGGCGGCAGGGAACACCGGGGAGCTGTTTTTT.

This sequence joins TRBV5-1 and TRBJ1-2, with 7 nucleotides matching TRBD1. V dropped 2 bases and J dropped 0; count of bases not matched to a gene: 1. Per germline, CDR1 SGHRS and CDR2 YFSETQ. This CDR3 is 14 amino acids long. The chain's CDR3 is CASSLGTANYGYTF. In DNA form, the CDR3 reads TGCGCCAGCAGCTTAGGGACAGCTAACTATGGCTACACCTTC.

The chain is built from TRBV25-1 and TRBJ1-5; tentative D call: TRBD1 (5 bases). Looked up from germline, CDR1 is MGHDK and CDR2 is SYGVNS. V dropped 2 bases and J dropped 6 bases, with 14 bases sitting between them. The CDR3 consists of 15 residues. The CDR3 region has the DNA TGTGCCAGCAGTGAAGGAGCCAGGGAGGGTCAGCCCCAGCATTTT. Encoded protein: CASSEGAREGQPQHF. Variable domain in full (rest from reference TRBV25-1 and TRBJ1-5): EADIYQTPRYLVIGTGKKITLECSQTMGHDKMYWYQQDPGMELHLIHYSYGVNSTEKGDLSSESTVSRIRTEHFPLTLESARPSHTSQYLCASSEGAREGQPQHFGDGTRLSIL.

The rearrangement links TRBV10-1 to TRBJ1-1; 8 nucleotides match TRBD1. Trimming cost V 4 bases and J 3 bases; bases outside gene matches: 7. The germline V gene has CDR1 WNHNN and CDR2 SYGVQD (reference sequence). This CDR3 comprises 15 residues. CDR3 DNA sequence: TGCGCCAGCAGTGTCTCCAGGGGGCTTTACACTGAAGCTTTCTTT. It yields the protein CASSVSRGLYTEAFF.

The chain links TRBV9 to TRBJ2-5, with a possible D match to TRBD2 (6 bases). Germline CDR1 is SGDLS and CDR2 is YYNGEE. The CDR3 consists of 16 residues. Trimming took 0 bases from V and 4 from J, leaving 16 bases between them. The CDR3 sequence: CASSVGTSRLGETQYF. The CDR3 nucleotides are TGTGCCAGCAGCGTAGGAACTAGCCGGTTGGGAGAGACCCAGTACTTC.

The chain is built from TRBV28 and TRBJ2-7; weak D call: TRBD1 (5 bases). The CDR3 contains 13 residues. Germline CDR1 and CDR2: MDHEN and SYDVKM. Trimming removed 11 bases from V and 1 base from J, with 15 bases in between. The CDR3 spells CAGSSGQSYEQYV. CDR3 DNA: TGTGCCGGATCCTCAGGACAATCCTACGAGCAGTACGTC.